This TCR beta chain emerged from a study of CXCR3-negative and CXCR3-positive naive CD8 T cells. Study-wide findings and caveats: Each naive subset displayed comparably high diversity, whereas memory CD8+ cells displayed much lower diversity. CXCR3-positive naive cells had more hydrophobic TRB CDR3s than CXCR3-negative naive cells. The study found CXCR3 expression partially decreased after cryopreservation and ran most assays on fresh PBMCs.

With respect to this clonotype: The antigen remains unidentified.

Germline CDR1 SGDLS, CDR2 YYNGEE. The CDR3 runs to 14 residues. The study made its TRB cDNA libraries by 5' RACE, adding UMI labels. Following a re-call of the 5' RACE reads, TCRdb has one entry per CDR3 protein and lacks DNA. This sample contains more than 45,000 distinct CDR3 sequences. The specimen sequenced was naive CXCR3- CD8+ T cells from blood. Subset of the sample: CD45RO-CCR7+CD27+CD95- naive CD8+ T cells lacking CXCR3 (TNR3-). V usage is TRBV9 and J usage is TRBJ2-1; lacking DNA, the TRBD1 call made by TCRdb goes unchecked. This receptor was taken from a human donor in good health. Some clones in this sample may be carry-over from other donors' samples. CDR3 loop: CASSVGGGLDEQFF.